Each of the 13 T cell receptor beta chains below was sequenced from the same sample in a study of monozygotic twins with inflammatory bowel disease. TCRdb derives one entry per CDR3 protein from the 5' RACE reads, leaving out DNA. This sample's clone table lists some 170,000 distinct CDR3 sequences. Sequenced: blood. The origin of the receptors is a human donor with ulcerative colitis or Crohn's disease, or a healthy co-twin of an affected twin (not recorded which).

The V gene is TRBV6-5, the J gene TRBJ2-7; the TCRdb D gene call, TRBD1, has no DNA to confirm it. CDR3 length equals 15 residues. CDR1 is MNHEY, CDR2 SVGAGI, per germline. CDR3 loop: CASSYGGPSSYEQYF.

The chain recombines TRBV5-6 with TRBJ2-7. The length of the CDR3 is 13 residues. Germline V gives CDR1 SGHDT, CDR2 YYEEEE. CDR3 sequence: CASSWDGSYEQYF.

This chain joins TRBV3-1 and TRBJ2-3. Germline CDR1 reads LGHDT; CDR2 reads YNNKEL (reference sequence). The CDR3 spans 14 residues. This CDR3 reads CASSQVRGTDTQYF.

The chain joins TRBV6-6 to TRBJ2-3. This CDR3 contains 12 residues. Per germline, CDR1 MNHNY and CDR2 SVGAGI (reference sequence). CDR3 residues: CASSHTVNTQYF.

This rearrangement joins TRBV6-5 to TRBJ2-7; with no DNA, the TCRdb D assignment of TRBD2 cannot be verified. This CDR3 is 14 amino acids long. Germline CDR1 MNHEY, CDR2 SVGAGI. CDR3 loop: CASSYSPGSYEQYF.

The chain carries TRBV5-4 and TRBJ2-6. This CDR3 has 14 amino acids. Germline CDR1 is SGHNT and CDR2 is YYREEE (reference sequence). This CDR3 reads CAITRTSGANVLTF.

This chain links TRBV20-1 with TRBJ1-4; TCRdb indicates TRBD1, and absent DNA this call remains unverified. CDR3 length: 14 amino acids. The germline V gene has CDR1 DFQATT and CDR2 SNEGSKA (reference sequence). The CDR3 loop is CRPLRESTNEKLFF.

The rearrangement links TRBV12-3 or TRBV12-4 to TRBJ1-1. The CDR3 sequence is 16 residues long. The CDR3 loop is CASRDRTGFMNTEAFF.

The chain employs TRBV10-3 and TRBJ2-7; TCRdb reports TRBD1, a call that lacks DNA to check it against. The CDR3 runs 20 residues. CDR1 ENHRY and CDR2 SYGVKD come from the germline V gene. The CDR3 loop is CAISETAETRGSYSPLPGYF.

The V gene is TRBV3-1, the J gene TRBJ2-7; checking the TCRdb D call of TRBD1 is not possible without DNA. Per germline, CDR1 LGHDT and CDR2 YNNKEL (reference sequence). This CDR3 spans 14 amino acids. CDR3 sequence reads: CASAVGQGLYEQYF.

The chain uses TRBV6-2 or TRBV6-3 and TRBJ2-1. Germline lookup yields CDR1 MNHEY and CDR2 SVGEGT. The CDR3 sequence is 16 residues long. CDR3 protein: CASSYSTNAAYNEQFF.

The V and J genes are TRBV29-1 and TRBJ2-1; TCRdb outputs TRBD2, but without DNA this stays unchecked. Germline assignment: CDR1 SQVTM and CDR2 ANQGSEA. This CDR3 spans 17 amino acids. The chain's CDR3 is CSVDGLAGGARYNEQFF.

The gene calls are TRBV20-1 and TRBJ2-7. Germline values: CDR1 DFQATT, CDR2 SNEGSKA (reference sequence). This CDR3 has 13 amino acids. The CDR3 region is CSASSGLHYEQYF.